This T cell receptor beta chain was found in a study of blood T cells in healthy people across ages (dated by TCRdb to the mid-2010s). Concerning the study at large: Template switching captured roughly one uniquely barcoded TCR beta cDNA molecule per two T cells in model experiments. Using the same blood draw, the study looked at two additional independent replicas of 1 million unique cDNA reads for two donors, one aged 18 to 30 and the other aged 80 or older. The study measured age-related changes in TCR beta repertoire diversity using deep sequencing normalized with unique cDNA molecular identifiers. To avoid experimental bias, donors of different ages were randomly spread across the sequencing lanes. The donors were divided into four age groups: young (average 16 years), middle-aged (over 35), aged (approximately 64) and long-lived (around 80).

The protocol used for the library was 5' RACE. The sequencing machine was an Illumina HiSeq 2500. The second PCR ran for roughly 7 to 12 cycles and used a J-beta primer mix along with a sample-barcoded 5' primer. A unique molecular identifier was introduced onto each TCR beta cDNA molecule by a template-switch 5' adaptor carrying 12 random nucleotides. Each sample yielded at least 2.5 million CDR3-containing paired-end reads. First-strand cDNA was synthesized from all RNA with the Mint cDNA synthesis kit, primed by a TRBC-specific oligonucleotide. Following uracil-DNA glycosylase treatment, all cDNA underwent a first 18-cycle PCR with the universal primers M1SS and BC2_uni_R. The paper's data handling went like this. For normalization, 1 million high-quality reads, each with a distinct molecular identifier, were randomly selected from each sample. Reads with shared molecular identifiers were discarded instead of being binned into consensus sequences. MiTCR, with a Q25 quality threshold and the strictest error-elimination algorithm, was used for CDR3 identification, clonotype clustering and error correction. A nonparametric unseen species model with Euler transformation was used to estimate lower-bound total TCR beta diversity. Clones were called with MiXCR by TCRdb after fastp trimmed the public reads at Q25, and only in-frame beta chains were retained. Under each unique CDR3 protein, matching rows form one entry showing the most common genes and DNA. TCRdb, not the original authors, processed these V and J calls. The sample table holds about 970,000 distinct CDR3 sequences, of which roughly 50% were seen once. The top ten clonotypes cover about a fifth of the sample.

Systemically healthy Caucasian individuals from Russia, some 36 in total and aged about 6 to 90 years, were included as donors. Ten milliliters of peripheral blood were drawn from each donor into EDTA-treated Vacutainer tubes. PBMCs were isolated by Ficoll-Paque density-gradient centrifugation, with at least 7 million obtained per sample. Total RNA was extracted from PBMCs with Trizol reagent, with at least 5 micrograms obtained per sample. For every donor, an aliquot of PBMCs went through flow cytometry to measure the percentages of naive CD45RAhigh/CD27high T cells. Of note for this clonotype: The target of this receptor is not known. No much larger clone exists at a distance of one base, and base qualities are not known.

Deletion took 5 bases off V and 4 bases off J, with a span of 23 bases between the germline ends. Via the germline V gene, CDR1 is MDHEN and CDR2 SYDVKM. The cysteine opens and the phenylalanine closes a CDR3 of 17 amino acids. This entry keeps only the CDR3 DNA: 51 bases, framed from base 1. The investigation overall reported the following: Donor CMV infection status was unknown, potentially confounding age-related changes in expanded clonotypes. Estimates of total diversity based on one million sequenced T cells were regarded as lower bounds and as underestimates. Observed TCR beta diversity correlated strongly with the percentage of naive T cells measured by flow cytometry. Bulk unsorted PBMC profiling prevented conclusive comparison of naive and antigen-experienced compartments. Compared with the aged group, the long-lived group had more naive CD4+ T cells, fewer expanded clones and increased TCR diversity, a pattern suggesting age selection. As age increased, observed TCR beta diversity per million T cells dropped in a roughly linear way, and a significant reduction was already evident by age roughly 36.

In this chain, TRBV28 is recombined with TRBJ2-5, with TRBD2 tentatively as D gene (6 bases match). The clonotype originates from a woman in her sixties or seventies in good health. The sample was blood. In nucleotides, the sequence is TGTGCCAGCAGTCCCATCCCGTTCCCGGGAGTAGGAGAGACCCAGTACTTC. Its amino acids are CASSPIPFPGVGETQYF.